These 21 T cell receptor beta chains were sequenced from one sample in a study of T cells after yellow fever vaccination. TCRdb ran MiXCR on the 5' RACE reads and lists one entry per CDR3 protein. The data hold 500,000 to 700,000 distinct CDR3 sequences, with over 15% observed a single time. The specimen was PBMCs, collected 15 days after the yellow fever booster vaccination. These TCRs come from a man aged 30-40 years who received the YFV17D yellow fever vaccine.

The CDR3: CASRSLGDTEAFF. CDR3 DNA sequence: TGTGCCAGCAGGTCTCTCGGGGACACTGAAGCTTTCTTT. The V and J genes are TRBV12-3 or TRBV12-4 and TRBJ1-1; D is uncertain. The CDR3 is 13 residues long. The V end lost 6 bases, the J end lost 3 bases, and 11 bases lay between the germline ends.

This clonotype was observed a few times. V gene TRBV12-3 or TRBV12-4 combines with J gene TRBJ2-2; tentative D call: TRBD2 (6 bases). This CDR3 region has 14 residues. Between the trimmed V and J ends, which lost 6 bases and 3 bases, there was a span of 11 bases. The CDR3 nucleotides are TGTGCCAGCAGGGCCGGGACTTACACCGGGGAGCTGTTTTTT. Translation: CASRAGTYTGELFF.

This clonotype has a single count. The chain recombines TRBV5-1 with TRBJ2-5; no firm D call. Germline V lookup: CDR1 SGHRS, CDR2 YFSETQ. The CDR3 runs to 13 residues. V lost 3 bases and J lost 5, with 11 bases in between. For the CDR3, the DNA is TGCGCCAGCAGCTCGACACCCAGGGAGACCCAGTACTTC. It encodes CASSSTPRETQYF.

J is TRBJ1-1 and V is TRBV7-6; TRBD1 agrees at 7 bases. Germline CDR1 and CDR2: SGHVS and FNYEAQ. The CDR3 has 14 amino acids. J was trimmed by 0 bases and V by 5 bases; bases with no gene match: 3. This CDR3 reads CASSGDRVNTEAFF. In DNA form, the CDR3 reads TGTGCCAGCAGCGGAGACAGGGTGAACACTGAAGCTTTCTTT.

This chain links TRBV27 with TRBJ2-1, with a weak D call TRBD2 (6 bases). Trimming removed 3 bases from V and 8 bases from J, with 11 bases in between. Germline V gives CDR1 MNHEY, CDR2 SMNVEV (reference sequence). The CDR3 runs 13 residues. The chain's CDR3 is CASSFGTWDEQFF. In nucleotides, the CDR3 is TGTGCCAGCAGTTTCGGGACTTGGGATGAGCAGTTCTTC.

J is TRBJ2-3 and V is TRBV7-6, with D tentatively TRBD2 (5 bases). The germline CDR1 and CDR2 sequences are SGHVS and FNYEAQ. This CDR3 comprises 17 residues. The germline V and J ends were trimmed by 4 bases and 0 bases, with 17 bases remaining between them. The CDR3 DNA follows: TGTGCCAGCAGCTACGGGAAGCCTTCAACCAGCACAGATACGCAGTATTTT. This gives the protein CASSYGKPSTSTDTQYF.

This clonotype has just a few counts. This chain links TRBV7-9 with TRBJ2-7; TRBD2 aligns across 14 bases. V lost 3 bases, J lost 0 bases, and 4 bases stayed unmatched. The CDR3 runs 17 residues. CDR1 is SEHNR and CDR2 is FQNEAQ in the germline V gene (reference sequence). As DNA, the CDR3 is TGTGCCAGCAGCTTTGGACTAGCGGGAGGACCCTCCTACGAGCAGTACTTC. Translation gives CASSFGLAGGPSYEQYF. Combining the CDR3 with reference TRBV7-9 and TRBJ2-7 gives the whole variable domain DTGVSQNPRHKITKRGQNVTFRCDPISEHNRLYWYRQTLGQGPEFLTYFQNEAQLEKSRLLSDRFSAERPKGSFSTLEIQRTEQGDSAMYLCASSFGLAGGPSYEQYFGPGTRLTVT.

The chain links TRBV24-1 to TRBJ2-1; D is undetermined. With 2 bases removed from V and 0 bases from J, the gap between germline ends came to 10 bases. Germline values: CDR1 KGHDR, CDR2 SFDVKD. The CDR3 runs 16 residues. The CDR3 DNA reads TGTGCCACCAGTGATTCATGGGCTACCTCCTACAATGAGCAGTTCTTC. Its translation is CATSDSWATSYNEQFF.

As concerns this clonotype: Germline and junction disagree at one end, which may indicate a read error. The rearrangement links TRBV20-1 to TRBJ2-2; D perhaps matches TRBD2 (6 bases). The germline V gene has CDR1 DFQATT and CDR2 SNEGSKA (reference sequence). The CDR3 spans 15 residues. CDR3 bases: TGCTGTGCTAGGGAGGCCAACAGGAACACCGGGGAGCTGTTTTTT. Translated, it gives CCAREANRNTGELFF.

This clonotype was detected only a few times. This rearrangement joins TRBV10-3 to TRBJ2-7; perhaps TRBD1 as D (5 bases). The V gene lost 5 bases and the J gene lost 2 bases, with 10 bases spanning the gap. The CDR3 covers 13 residues. Germline CDR1 and CDR2: ENHRY and SYGVKD. The CDR3, as DNA: TGTGCCATCAGTATTGAGACAGCCTACGAGCAGTACTTC. It specifies CAISIETAYEQYF.

A word on this clonotype: Because the CDR3's place on the DNA is in doubt, the DNA is left out and the CDR3 is given as listed by TCRdb. J is TRBJ2-1 and V is TRBV20-1; the listed D gene, TRBD2, was not tested against the DNA. The germline V gene has CDR1 DFQATT and CDR2 SNEGSKA (reference sequence). A total of 14 residues make up the CDR3, ends included. This chain's CDR3 is CSASVASGNWGMFF.

V usage is TRBV6-1 and J usage is TRBJ2-3; possible D gene TRBD2, 6 bases. This CDR3 spans 16 amino acids. V lost 6 bases and J lost 0, with 16 bases in between. Germline V CDR1 and CDR2: MNHNS, SASEGT. The CDR3 protein is CASSQGVSGSTDTQYF. The CDR3 nucleotides read TGTGCCAGCAGCCAAGGTGTTAGCGGAAGCACAGATACGCAGTATTTT.

The rearrangement joins TRBV24-1 to TRBJ2-2; no reliable D call. V was shortened by 3 bases and J by 4 bases, with 11 bases between the two germline ends. The CDR3 totals 15 residues. Germline assignment: CDR1 KGHDR and CDR2 SFDVKD. The CDR3: CATSDPQVPTGELFF. The DNA for the CDR3 is TGTGCCACCAGTGATCCTCAAGTCCCCACCGGGGAGCTGTTTTTT.

The V gene is TRBV5-6, the J gene TRBJ2-7, with D perhaps assigned TRBD1 or TRBD2 (5 bases each). Trimming shortened V by 3 bases and J by 5 bases, and 15 bases separated the two germline ends. This CDR3 has 14 amino acids. CDR1 is SGHDT, CDR2 YYEEEE, per germline. CDR3 region: CASSSGSREDEQYF. Written as DNA, the CDR3 is TGTGCCAGCAGCTCAGGGAGCAGGGAAGACGAGCAGTACTTC. Variable domain in full (rest from reference TRBV5-6 and TRBJ2-7): DAGVTQSPTHLIKTRGQQVTLRCSPKSGHDTVSWYQQALGQGPQFIFQYYEEEERQRGNFPDRFSGHQFPNYSSELNVNALLLGDSALYLCASSSGSREDEQYFGPGTRLTVT.

In its sample, this clonotype was seen a few times. V usage is TRBV7-2 and J usage is TRBJ1-5; D is uncertain. The V gene's germline CDR1 is SGHTA and CDR2 FQGNSA. V lost 1 base to trimming and J lost 8 bases, with 9 bases between them. This CDR3 comprises 13 residues. The CDR3 bases are TGTGCCAGCAGCTTAGAGTGGGAAGAGCCCCAGCATTTT. The encoded protein is CASSLEWEEPQHF. Full variable domain (outside the CDR3, taken from reference TRBV7-2 and TRBJ1-5): GAGVSQSPSNKVTEKGKDVELRCDPISGHTALYWYRQSLGQGLEFLIYFQGNSAPDKSGLPSDRFSAERTGGSVSTLTIQRTQQEDSAVYLCASSLEWEEPQHFGDGTRLSIL.

This clonotype has only a few counts. V is TRBV9 and J is TRBJ2-3; 12 bases line up with TRBD2. This CDR3 contains 16 residues. Trimming cost V 4 bases and J 4 bases; bases outside gene matches: 7. Germline V gene sequence: CDR1 SGDLS, CDR2 YYNGEE. The CDR3 spells CASSSRTSGKADTQYF. The DNA for the CDR3 is TGTGCCAGCAGCTCCCGGACTAGCGGGAAGGCAGATACGCAGTATTTT.

This clonotype was seen a few times. The chain uses TRBV7-2 and TRBJ2-1; 11 bases are shared with TRBD2. The junction had 11 bases not matched to a gene; V was cut back by 2 bases and J by 5 bases. The CDR3 contains 18 residues. Per the germline V gene, CDR1 is SGHTA and CDR2 is FQGNSA. The CDR3 spells CASSLTKTSGDMNNEQFF. CDR3 coding DNA: TGTGCCAGCAGCTTAACGAAGACTAGCGGGGACATGAACAATGAGCAGTTCTTC. The full variable domain, completed using reference TRBV7-2 and TRBJ2-1, is GAGVSQSPSNKVTEKGKDVELRCDPISGHTALYWYRQSLGQGLEFLIYFQGNSAPDKSGLPSDRFSAERTGGSVSTLTIQRTQQEDSAVYLCASSLTKTSGDMNNEQFFGPGTRLTVL.

Only a few counts were recorded for this clonotype. Germline is not matched at one junction end, which may reflect a read error. V is TRBV7-7 and J is TRBJ2-2; the D is unclear. Germline CDR1 and CDR2: SSHAT and FNYEAQ (reference sequence). This CDR3 has 16 amino acids. The CDR3 DNA is TGTGCTAGCAGCTTAAGTTGGTCACCGAACACCGGGGAGCTGTTTTTT. It encodes CASSLSWSPNTGELFF.

The V call is TRBV12-3 or TRBV12-4, the J call TRBJ2-4; D is ambiguous. V was cut by 6 bases and J by 8 bases, with 11 bases left in between. The CDR3 contains 12 residues. The CDR3 bases are TGTGCCAGCAGCGTCCTTAAAGACATTCAGTACTTC. Translation: CASSVLKDIQYF.

This clonotype was recorded a few times. The V call is TRBV20-1, the J call TRBJ1-3; D gene unclear. This CDR3 has 13 amino acids. With 5 bases removed from V and 2 bases from J, the gap between germline ends came to 10 bases. In germline, CDR1 is DFQATT, CDR2 SNEGSKA (reference sequence). The CDR3, as DNA: TGCAGTGCTCGGACGGCAACTGGAAACACCATATATTTT. As protein: CSARTATGNTIYF.

This clonotype came up many times. J is TRBJ1-1 and V is TRBV10-2; 8 bases fit TRBD1. The CDR3 totals 13 residues. The germline CDR1 and CDR2 sequences are WSHSY and SAAADI. Trimming at V came to 5 bases and at J to 8 bases, leaving 7 bases not matched to a gene. DNA of the CDR3: TGCGCCAGCAGTAGGGGACAGGCCCTCGAAGCTTTCTTT. As protein: CASSRGQALEAFF.